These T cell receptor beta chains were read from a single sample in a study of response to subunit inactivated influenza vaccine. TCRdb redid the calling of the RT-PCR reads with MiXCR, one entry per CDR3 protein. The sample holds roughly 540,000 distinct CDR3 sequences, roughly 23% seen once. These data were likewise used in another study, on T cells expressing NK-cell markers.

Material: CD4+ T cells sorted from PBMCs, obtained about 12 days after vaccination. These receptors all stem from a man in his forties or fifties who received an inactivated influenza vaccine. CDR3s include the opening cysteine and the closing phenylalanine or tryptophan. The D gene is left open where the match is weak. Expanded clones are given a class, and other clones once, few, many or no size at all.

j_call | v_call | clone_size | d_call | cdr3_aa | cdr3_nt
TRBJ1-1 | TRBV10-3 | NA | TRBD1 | CAIRTGGDTEAFF | TGTGCCATCAGGACAGGGGGTGACACTGAAGCTTTCTTT
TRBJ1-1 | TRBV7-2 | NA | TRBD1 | CASSSTGGVNTEAFF | TGTGCCAGCAGCTCTACAGGGGGCGTAAACACTGAAGCTTTCTTT
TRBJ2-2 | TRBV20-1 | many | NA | CSAKGPLNTGELFF | TGCAGTGCTAAAGGGCCCTTGAACACCGGGGAGCTGTTTTTT
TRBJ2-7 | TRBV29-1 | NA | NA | CSVTSDRYEQYF | TGCAGCGTTACATCGGACAGATACGAGCAGTACTTC
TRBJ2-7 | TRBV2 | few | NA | CASTPGLYEQYF | TGTGCCAGCACCCCGGGCCTCTACGAGCAGTACTTC
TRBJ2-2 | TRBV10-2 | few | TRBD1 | CASRGQGVARELFF | TGCGCCAGCAGGGGACAGGGCGTGGCCAGGGAGCTGTTTTTT
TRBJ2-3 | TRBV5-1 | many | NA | CASSQSGGGSDTQYF | TGCGCCAGCAGTCAATCCGGGGGCGGATCAGATACGCAGTATTTT
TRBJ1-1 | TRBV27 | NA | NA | CASSHSGNTEAFF | TGTGCCAGCAGTCATTCCGGGAACACTGAAGCTTTCTTT
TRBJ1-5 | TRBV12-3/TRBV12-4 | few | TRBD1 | CASRGGTGYNQPQHF | TGTGCCAGCAGGGGCGGGACAGGGTATAATCAGCCCCAGCATTTT
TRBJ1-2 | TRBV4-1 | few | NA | CASSQAQGYYGYTF | TGCGCCAGCAGCCAAGCCCAAGGATACTATGGCTACACCTTC
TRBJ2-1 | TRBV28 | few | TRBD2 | CAIQAGGPYNEQFF | TGTGCCATCCAAGCGGGAGGGCCCTACAATGAGCAGTTCTTC
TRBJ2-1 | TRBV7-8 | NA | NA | CASRIETSLGEQFF | TGTGCCAGCAGGATAGAGACCTCCCTAGGTGAGCAGTTCTTC
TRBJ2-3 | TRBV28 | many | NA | CASSSGGTDTQYF | TGTGCCAGCAGTTCCGGTGGAACAGATACGCAGTATTTT
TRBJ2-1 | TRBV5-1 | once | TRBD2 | CASSTPLRGGKEASYNEQFF | TGCGCCAGCAGCACACCCCTCCGGGGGGGCAAGGAGGCTTCCTACAATGAGCAGTTCTTC
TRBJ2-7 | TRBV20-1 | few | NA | CSARKASYYEQYF | TGCAGTGCTAGGAAGGCCAGTTACTACGAGCAGTACTTC
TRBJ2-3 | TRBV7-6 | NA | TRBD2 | CASSLLAGETDTQYF | TGTGCCAGCAGCTTACTAGCGGGAGAGACAGATACGCAGTATTTT
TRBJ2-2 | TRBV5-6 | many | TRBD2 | CASSLTSGANTGELFF | TGTGCCAGCAGTCTCACTAGCGGGGCGAACACCGGGGAGCTGTTTTTT
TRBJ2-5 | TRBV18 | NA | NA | CASSRRLGADQETQYF | TGTGCCAGCTCACGCAGATTGGGGGCGGACCAAGAGACCCAGTACTTC
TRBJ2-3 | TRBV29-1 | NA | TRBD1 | CSVDGDRGTDTQYF | TGCAGCGTTGATGGTGACAGGGGAACAGATACGCAGTATTTT
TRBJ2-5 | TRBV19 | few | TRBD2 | CASNPGVAGVQETQYF | TGTGCCAGTAACCCCGGAGTAGCGGGAGTCCAAGAGACCCAGTACTTC
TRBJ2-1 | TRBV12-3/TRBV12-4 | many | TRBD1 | CASRTGVNEQFF | TGTGCCAGCAGGACAGGGGTCAATGAGCAGTTCTTC
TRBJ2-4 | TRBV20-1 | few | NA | CSARRATGKNIQYF | TGCAGTGCTAGGAGGGCGACCGGCAAAAACATTCAGTACTTC
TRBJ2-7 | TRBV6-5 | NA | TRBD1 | CASSYRQGAYEQYF | TGTGCCAGCAGTTACCGGCAGGGGGCGTACGAGCAGTACTTC
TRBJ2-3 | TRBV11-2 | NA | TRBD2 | CASSLAWLAGGGGTQYF | TGTGCCAGCAGCTTAGCCTGGCTAGCGGGGGGGGGCGGTACGCAGTATTTT
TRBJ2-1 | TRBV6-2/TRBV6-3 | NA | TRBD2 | CASTSPPTSALFYNEQFF | TGTGCCAGCACCTCCCCCCCAACTAGCGCCCTGTTCTACAATGAGCAGTTCTTC
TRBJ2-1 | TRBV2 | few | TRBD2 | CASKVGTRKHEQFF | TGTGCCAGCAAGGTTGGGACTAGGAAGCATGAGCAGTTCTTC
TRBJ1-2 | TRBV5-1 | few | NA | CASSIRDGITSNYGYTF | TGCGCCAGCAGCATCCGGGACGGGATAACCTCTAACTATGGCTACACCTTC
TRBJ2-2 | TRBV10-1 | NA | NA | CASSAFFTGELFF | TGCGCCAGCAGTGCGTTTTTTACCGGGGAGCTGTTTTTT
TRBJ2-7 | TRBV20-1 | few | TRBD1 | CSARVGDRAYSYEQYF | TGCAGTGCTAGAGTTGGTGACAGGGCTTACTCCTACGAGCAGTACTTC
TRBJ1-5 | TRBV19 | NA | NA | CASSILGSNQPQHF | TGTGCCAGTAGTATACTGGGGAGCAATCAGCCCCAGCATTTT
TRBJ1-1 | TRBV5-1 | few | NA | CASSFSLSRGTEAFF | TGCGCCAGCAGCTTTAGCCTCAGTAGGGGCACTGAAGCTTTCTTT
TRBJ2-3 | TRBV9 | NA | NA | CASSALTGITDTQYF | TGTGCCAGCAGCGCACTGACCGGAATCACAGATACGCAGTATTTT
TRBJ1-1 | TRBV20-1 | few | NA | CSAPALALNTEAFF | TGCAGTGCCCCGGCCTTGGCCTTGAACACTGAAGCTTTCTTT
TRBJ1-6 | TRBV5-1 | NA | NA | CASSRGFGGVYNSPLHF | TGCGCCAGCAGCCGGGGGTTTGGTGGGGTTTATAATTCACCCCTCCACTTT
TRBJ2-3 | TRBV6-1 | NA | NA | CASSSQGNTQYF | TGTGCCAGCAGTTCCCAGGGGAATACGCAGTATTTT
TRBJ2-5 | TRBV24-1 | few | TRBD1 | CATSEPRTGGVETQYF | TGTGCCACCAGTGAGCCAAGGACAGGGGGCGTAGAGACCCAGTACTTC
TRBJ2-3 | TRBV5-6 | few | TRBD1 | CASSLGQGRSTDTQYF | TGTGCCAGCAGCTTGGGACAGGGGAGATCCACAGATACGCAGTATTTT
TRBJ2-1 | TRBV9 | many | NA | CASSPTVYEQFF | TGTGCCAGCAGCCCTACGGTATATGAGCAGTTCTTC
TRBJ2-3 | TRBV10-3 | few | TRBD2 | CATAGLSTDTQYF | TGTGCCACCGCGGGACTAAGCACAGATACGCAGTATTTT
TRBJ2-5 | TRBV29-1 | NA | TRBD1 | CSEQTGVETQYF | TGCAGCGAACAGACAGGGGTAGAGACCCAGTACTTC
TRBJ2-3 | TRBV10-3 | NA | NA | CAISDNGISTDTQYF | TGTGCCATCAGTGATAACGGCATAAGCACAGATACGCAGTATTTT
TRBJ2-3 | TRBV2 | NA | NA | CASSGAGTDTQYF | TGTGCCAGCAGTGGCGCAGGCACAGATACGCAGTATTTT
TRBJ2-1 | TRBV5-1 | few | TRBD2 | CASSTRGGDYNEQFF | TGCGCCAGCAGTACGCGGGGGGGGGACTACAATGAGCAGTTCTTC
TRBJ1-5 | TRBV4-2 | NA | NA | CASSHGDTFSNQPQHF | TGTGCCAGCAGCCATGGAGACACGTTTAGCAATCAGCCCCAGCATTTT
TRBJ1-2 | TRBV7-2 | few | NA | CASRQVHKYGYTF | TGTGCCAGCAGACAAGTTCACAAATATGGCTACACCTTC
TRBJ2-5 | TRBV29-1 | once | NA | CSAAGGGVGTQYF | TGCAGCGCCGCTGGGGGCGGCGTAGGGACCCAGTACTTC
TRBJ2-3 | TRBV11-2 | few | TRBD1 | CASSRGDRDTDTQYF | TGTGCCAGCAGCAGGGGGGACAGGGATACAGATACGCAGTATTTT
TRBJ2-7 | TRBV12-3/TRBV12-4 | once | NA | CASRSLRSYEQYF | TGTGCCAGCAGATCCTTACGCTCCTACGAGCAGTACTTC
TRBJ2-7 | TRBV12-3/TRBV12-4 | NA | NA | CASRERRDNSYEQYF | TGTGCCAGCAGAGAACGGCGGGACAACTCCTACGAGCAGTACTTC
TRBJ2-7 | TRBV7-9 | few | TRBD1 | CASSLGGQGIHEQYF | TGTGCCAGCAGCTTAGGAGGACAGGGGATTCACGAGCAGTACTTC
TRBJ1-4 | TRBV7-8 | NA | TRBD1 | CASSWAGTEDEKLFF | TGTGCCAGCAGCTGGGCCGGGACAGAAGATGAAAAACTGTTTTTT
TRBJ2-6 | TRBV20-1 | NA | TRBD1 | CSADRGLSGANVLTF | TGCAGTGCTGACAGGGGTCTCTCTGGGGCCAACGTCCTGACTTTC
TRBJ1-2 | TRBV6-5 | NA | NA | CASSYTSPYGYTF | TGTGCCAGCAGTTACACGTCCCCCTATGGCTACACCTTC
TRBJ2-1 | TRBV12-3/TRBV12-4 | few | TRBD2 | CASSFGTSGQFF | TGTGCCAGCAGTTTCGGGACTAGCGGGCAGTTCTTC
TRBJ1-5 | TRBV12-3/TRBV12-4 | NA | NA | CASTLQGSNQPQHF | TGTGCCAGCACCTTACAGGGTAGCAATCAGCCCCAGCATTTT
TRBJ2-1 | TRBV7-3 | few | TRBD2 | CASSLLGTSGYNEQFF | TGTGCCAGCAGCTTACTTGGGACTAGCGGTTACAATGAGCAGTTCTTC
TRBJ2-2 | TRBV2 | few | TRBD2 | CASSDVGRTGELFF | TGTGCCAGCAGTGACGTCGGGAGGACCGGGGAGCTGTTTTTT